This TCR beta chain is from a study of shared clonotypes between healthy human individuals. Notes on this clone: Its antigen is as yet unknown.

The donors, all of them Caucasian adults, lived in Nashville, Tennessee. Study-level results: An anticipated effect of sequencing depth on clonotype sharing among donors was recognized. Tissue TCR repertoires likely differ from these blood-only repertoires.

DNA from unsorted PBMC was sequenced on ten immunoSEQ deep assay plates. Here immunoSEQ multiplex PCR was the method, and the copy in TCRdb shows in-frame clones only, minus some. Counted here are some 480,000 clones, 65% to 80% occurring once; the ten biggest clones make up approximately 12%. V lost 6 bases and J lost 5, with 13 bases in between. CDR1 and CDR2 (germline): SNHLY, FYNNEI. This CDR3 spans 14 amino acids. Sequencing was done on a sample of PBMCs. The chain has TRBV2 and TRBJ1-4; no reliable D call. This receptor was identified in a woman in her forties in good health. Some clones in this sample may be carry-over from other donors' samples. The CDR3 sequence: CASSTGPNNEKLFF. The CDR3 DNA is TGTGCCAGCAGCACCGGCCCCAACAATGAAAAACTGTTTTTT.